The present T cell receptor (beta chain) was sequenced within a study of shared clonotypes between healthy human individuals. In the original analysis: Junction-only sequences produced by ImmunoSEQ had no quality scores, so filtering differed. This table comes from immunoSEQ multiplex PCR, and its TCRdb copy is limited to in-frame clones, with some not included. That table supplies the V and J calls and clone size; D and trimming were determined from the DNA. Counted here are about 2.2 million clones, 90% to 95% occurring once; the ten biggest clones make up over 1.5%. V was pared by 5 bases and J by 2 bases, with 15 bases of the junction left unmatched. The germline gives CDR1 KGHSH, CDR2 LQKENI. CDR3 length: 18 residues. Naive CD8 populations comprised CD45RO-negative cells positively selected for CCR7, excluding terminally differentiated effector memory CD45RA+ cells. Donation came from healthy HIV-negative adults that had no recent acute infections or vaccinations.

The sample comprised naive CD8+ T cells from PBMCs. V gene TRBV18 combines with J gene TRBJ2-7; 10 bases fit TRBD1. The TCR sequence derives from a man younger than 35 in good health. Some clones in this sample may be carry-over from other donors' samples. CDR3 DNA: TGTGCCAGCTCATTTGGGACAGGGGCGCAATATTTTCCCTACGAGCAGTACTTC. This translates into CASSFGTGAQYFPYEQYF.